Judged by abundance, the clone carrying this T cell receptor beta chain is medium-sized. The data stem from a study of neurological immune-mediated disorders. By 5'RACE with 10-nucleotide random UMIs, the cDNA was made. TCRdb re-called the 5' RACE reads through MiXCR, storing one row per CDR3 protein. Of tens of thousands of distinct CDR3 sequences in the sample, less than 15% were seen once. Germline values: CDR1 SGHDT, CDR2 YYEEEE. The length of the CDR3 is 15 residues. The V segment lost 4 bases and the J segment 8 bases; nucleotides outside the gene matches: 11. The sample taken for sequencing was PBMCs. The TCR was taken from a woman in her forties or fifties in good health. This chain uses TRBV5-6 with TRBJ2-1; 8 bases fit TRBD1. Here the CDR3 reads CASSPNRDRNDEQFF. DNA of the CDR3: TGTGCCAGCAGCCCGAACCGGGACAGGAACGATGAGCAGTTCTTC.